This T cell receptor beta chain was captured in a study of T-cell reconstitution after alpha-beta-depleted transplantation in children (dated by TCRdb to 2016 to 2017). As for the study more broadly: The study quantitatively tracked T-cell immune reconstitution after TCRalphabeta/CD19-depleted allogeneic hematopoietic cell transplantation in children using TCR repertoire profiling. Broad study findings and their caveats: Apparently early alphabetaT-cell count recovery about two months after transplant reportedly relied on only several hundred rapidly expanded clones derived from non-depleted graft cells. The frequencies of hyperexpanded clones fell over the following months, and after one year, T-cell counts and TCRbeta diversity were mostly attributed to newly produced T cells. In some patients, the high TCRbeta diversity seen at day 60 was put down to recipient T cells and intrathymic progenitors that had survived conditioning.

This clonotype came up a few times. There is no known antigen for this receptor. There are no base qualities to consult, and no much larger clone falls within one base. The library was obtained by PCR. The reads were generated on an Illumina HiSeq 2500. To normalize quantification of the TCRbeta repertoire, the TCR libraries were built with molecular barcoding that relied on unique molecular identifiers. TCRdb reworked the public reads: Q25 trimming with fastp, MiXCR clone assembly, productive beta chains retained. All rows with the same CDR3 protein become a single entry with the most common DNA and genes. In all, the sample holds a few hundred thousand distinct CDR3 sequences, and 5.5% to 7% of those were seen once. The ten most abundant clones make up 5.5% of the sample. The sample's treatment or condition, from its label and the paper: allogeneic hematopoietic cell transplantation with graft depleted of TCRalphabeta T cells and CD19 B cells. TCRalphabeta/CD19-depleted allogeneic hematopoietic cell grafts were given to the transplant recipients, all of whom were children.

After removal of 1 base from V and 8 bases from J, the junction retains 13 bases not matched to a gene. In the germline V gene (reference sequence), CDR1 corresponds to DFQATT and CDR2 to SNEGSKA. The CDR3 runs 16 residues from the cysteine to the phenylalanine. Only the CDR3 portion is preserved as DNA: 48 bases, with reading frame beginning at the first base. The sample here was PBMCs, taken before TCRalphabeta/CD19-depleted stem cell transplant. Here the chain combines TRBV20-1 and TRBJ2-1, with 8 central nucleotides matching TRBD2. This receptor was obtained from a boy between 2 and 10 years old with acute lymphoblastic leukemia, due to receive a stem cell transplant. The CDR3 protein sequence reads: CSARARETSVSHEQFF. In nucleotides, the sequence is TGCAGTGCTAGAGCCCGGGAGACTAGCGTCTCCCATGAGCAGTTCTTC.